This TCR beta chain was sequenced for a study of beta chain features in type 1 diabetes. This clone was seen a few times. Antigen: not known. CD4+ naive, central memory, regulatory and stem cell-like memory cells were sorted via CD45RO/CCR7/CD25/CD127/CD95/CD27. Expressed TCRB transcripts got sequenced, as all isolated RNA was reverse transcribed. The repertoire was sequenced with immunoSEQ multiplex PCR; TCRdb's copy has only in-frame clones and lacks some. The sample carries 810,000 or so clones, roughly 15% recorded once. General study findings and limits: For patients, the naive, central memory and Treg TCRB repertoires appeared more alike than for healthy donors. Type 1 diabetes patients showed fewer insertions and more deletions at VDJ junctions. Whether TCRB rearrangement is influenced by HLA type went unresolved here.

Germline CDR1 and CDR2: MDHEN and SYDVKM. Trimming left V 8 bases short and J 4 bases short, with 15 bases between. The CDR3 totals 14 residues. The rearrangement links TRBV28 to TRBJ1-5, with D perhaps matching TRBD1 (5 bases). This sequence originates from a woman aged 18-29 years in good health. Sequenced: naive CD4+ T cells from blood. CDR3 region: CASGAGKWNQPQHF. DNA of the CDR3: TGTGCCAGCGGGGCAGGGAAGTGGAATCAGCCCCAGCATTTT.